This passage covers 2 T cell receptor beta chains from one sample sequenced in a study of cytomegalovirus exposure and HLA in healthy donors. Primers: 60 Vbeta forward and 13 Jbeta reverse. Profiling relied on immunoSEQ multiplex PCR, and the TCRdb table lists in-frame clones only, not all of them. The table includes approximately 150,000 clones, over 60% detected once. Sequencing used PBMCs. These TCRs come from a woman aged 55-69 years in good health and CMV-seronegative.

This clone occurred once. The chain has TRBV10-3 and TRBJ2-1, with 7 bases identical to TRBD2. Germline-derived CDR1 and CDR2 are ENHRY and SYGVKD. The V segment lost 2 bases and the J segment 7 bases; nucleotides outside the gene matches: 11. The CDR3 runs to 16 residues. The CDR3 loop is CAISETPSGPINEQFF. DNA for the CDR3: TGTGCCATCAGTGAGACCCCTAGCGGACCCATTAATGAGCAGTTCTTC.

This sequence joins TRBV27 and TRBJ2-3; 10 bases line up with TRBD2. Germline lookup yields CDR1 MNHEY and CDR2 SMNVEV (reference sequence). CDR3 size: 14 residues. V lost 8 bases to trimming and J lost 6 bases; unmatched junction nucleotides: 8. CDR3 loop: CASQTSGTLDTQYF. For the CDR3, the DNA is TGTGCCAGCCAAACTAGCGGGACCCTCGATACGCAGTATTTT.